The text below deals with one T cell receptor beta chain. The sample has other DNA sequences that encode this CDR3 too. Sequencing was performed with immunoSEQ multiplex PCR; in TCRdb, only in-frame clones are kept and a portion is missing. This table has 150,000 to 200,000 clones, over 70% appearing once. These data belong to a study of blood T cell repertoires in COVID-19. Study background: PBMCs, B-cell-depleted T cells, or T cells provided the cDNA or gDNA that made up the material.

CDR3 size: 15 residues. From germline, CDR1 is MNHEY and CDR2 SVGAGI. The trim removed 6 bases at V and 0 bases at J, leaving 6 bases unmatched. The sequencing sample was made of peripheral blood. This rearrangement joins TRBV6-5 to TRBJ2-3, with TRBD2 matching over 7 bases. The source of this sequence is a man in his 70s with acute or convalescent COVID-19. The CDR3 nucleotides read TGTGCCAGCAGCCGCGGCGGGAGTAGCACAGATACGCAGTATTTT. Translated, it gives CASSRGGSSTDTQYF.